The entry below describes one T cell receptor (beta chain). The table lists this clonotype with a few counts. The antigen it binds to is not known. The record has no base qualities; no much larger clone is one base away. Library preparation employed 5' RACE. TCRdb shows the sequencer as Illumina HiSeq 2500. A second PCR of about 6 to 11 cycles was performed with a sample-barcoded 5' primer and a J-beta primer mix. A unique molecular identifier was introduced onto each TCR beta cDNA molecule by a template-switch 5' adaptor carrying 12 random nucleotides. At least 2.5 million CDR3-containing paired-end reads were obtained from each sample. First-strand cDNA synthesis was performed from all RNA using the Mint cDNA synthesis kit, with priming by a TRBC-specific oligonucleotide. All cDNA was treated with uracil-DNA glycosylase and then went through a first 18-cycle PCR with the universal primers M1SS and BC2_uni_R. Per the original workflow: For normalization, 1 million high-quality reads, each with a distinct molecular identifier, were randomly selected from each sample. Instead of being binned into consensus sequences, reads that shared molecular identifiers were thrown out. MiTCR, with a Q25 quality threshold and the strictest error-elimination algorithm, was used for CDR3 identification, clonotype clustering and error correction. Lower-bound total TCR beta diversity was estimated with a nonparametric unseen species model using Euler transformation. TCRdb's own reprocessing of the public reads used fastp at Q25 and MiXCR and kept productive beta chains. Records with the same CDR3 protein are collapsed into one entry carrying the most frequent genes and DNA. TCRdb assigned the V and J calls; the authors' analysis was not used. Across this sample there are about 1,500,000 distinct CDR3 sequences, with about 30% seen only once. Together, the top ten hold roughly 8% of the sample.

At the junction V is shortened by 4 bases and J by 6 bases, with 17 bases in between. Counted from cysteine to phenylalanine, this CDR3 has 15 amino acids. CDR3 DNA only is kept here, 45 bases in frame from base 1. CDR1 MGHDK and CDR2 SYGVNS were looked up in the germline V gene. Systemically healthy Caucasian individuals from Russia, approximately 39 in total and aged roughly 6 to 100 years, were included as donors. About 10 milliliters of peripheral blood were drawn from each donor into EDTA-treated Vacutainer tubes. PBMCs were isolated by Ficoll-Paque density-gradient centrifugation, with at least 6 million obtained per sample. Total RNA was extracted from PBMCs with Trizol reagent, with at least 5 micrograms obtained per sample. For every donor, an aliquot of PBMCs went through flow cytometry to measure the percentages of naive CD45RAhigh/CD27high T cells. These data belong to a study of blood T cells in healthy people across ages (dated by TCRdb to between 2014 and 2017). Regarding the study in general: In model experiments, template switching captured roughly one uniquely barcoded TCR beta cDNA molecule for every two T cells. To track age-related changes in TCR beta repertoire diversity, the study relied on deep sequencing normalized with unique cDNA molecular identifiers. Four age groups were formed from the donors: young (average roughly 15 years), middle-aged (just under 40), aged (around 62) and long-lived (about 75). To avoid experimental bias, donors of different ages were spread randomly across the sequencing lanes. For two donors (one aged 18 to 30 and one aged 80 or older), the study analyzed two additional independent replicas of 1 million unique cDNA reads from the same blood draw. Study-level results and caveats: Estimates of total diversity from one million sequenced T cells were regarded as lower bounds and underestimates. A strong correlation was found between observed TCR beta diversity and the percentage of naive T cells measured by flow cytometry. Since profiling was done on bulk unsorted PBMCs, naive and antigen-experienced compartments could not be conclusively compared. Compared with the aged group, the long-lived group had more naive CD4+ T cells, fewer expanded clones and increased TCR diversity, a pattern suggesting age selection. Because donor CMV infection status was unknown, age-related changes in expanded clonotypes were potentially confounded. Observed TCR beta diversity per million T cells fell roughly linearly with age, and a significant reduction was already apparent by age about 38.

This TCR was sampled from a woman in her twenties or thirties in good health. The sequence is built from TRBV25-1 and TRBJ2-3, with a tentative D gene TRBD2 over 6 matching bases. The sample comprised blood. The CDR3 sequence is CASSAMAGSVDTQYF. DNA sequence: TGTGCCAGCAGTGCAATGGCGGGGTCCGTGGATACGCAGTATTTT.